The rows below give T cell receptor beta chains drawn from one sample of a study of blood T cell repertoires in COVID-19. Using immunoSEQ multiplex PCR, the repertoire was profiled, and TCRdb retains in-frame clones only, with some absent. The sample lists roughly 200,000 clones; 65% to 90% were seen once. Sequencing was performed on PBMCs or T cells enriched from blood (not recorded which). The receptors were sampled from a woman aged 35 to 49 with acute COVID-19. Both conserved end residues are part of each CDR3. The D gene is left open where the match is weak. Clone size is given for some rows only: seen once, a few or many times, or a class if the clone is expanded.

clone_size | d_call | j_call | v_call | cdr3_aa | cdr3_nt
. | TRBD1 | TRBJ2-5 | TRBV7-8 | CASSLEGQGHQETQYF | TGTGCCAGCAGCTTAGAGGGACAGGGACACCAAGAGACCCAGTACTTC
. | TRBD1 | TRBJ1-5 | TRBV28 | CASSSPTGADQPQHF | TGTGCCAGCAGTTCTCCGACAGGGGCGGATCAGCCCCAGCATTTT
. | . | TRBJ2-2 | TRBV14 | CASSQVNRNTGELFF | TGTGCCAGCAGCCAAGTGAACAGGAACACCGGGGAGCTGTTTTTT
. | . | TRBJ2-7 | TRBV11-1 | CASSLTRNEQYF | TGTGCCAGCAGCTTAACCAGGAACGAGCAGTACTTC
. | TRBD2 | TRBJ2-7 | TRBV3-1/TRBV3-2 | CASSQDPAGGYEQYF | TGTGCCAGCAGCCAAGACCCAGCGGGGGGCTACGAGCAGTACTTC
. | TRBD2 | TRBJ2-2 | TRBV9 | CASSVASGANTGELFF | TGTGCCAGCAGCGTAGCCAGCGGGGCGAACACCGGGGAGCTGTTTTTT
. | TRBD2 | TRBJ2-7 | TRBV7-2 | CASRGLAVNEQYF | TGTGCCAGCAGGGGACTAGCGGTAAACGAGCAGTACTTC
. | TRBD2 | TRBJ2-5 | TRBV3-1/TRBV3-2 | CASSQDMSSGRGETQYF | TGTGCCAGCAGCCAAGATATGTCTAGCGGGAGGGGGGAGACCCAGTACTTC
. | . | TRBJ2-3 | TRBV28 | CASRYRQGTDTQYF | TGTGCCAGCAGATACCGACAGGGCACAGATACGCAGTATTTT
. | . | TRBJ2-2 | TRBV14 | CASSHPGAPNTGELFF | TGTGCCAGCAGCCATCCGGGTGCCCCTAACACCGGGGAGCTGTTTTTT
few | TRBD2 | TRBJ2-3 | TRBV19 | CASRLRLAGADTQYF | TGTGCCAGTAGACTACGACTAGCGGGTGCGGATACGCAGTATTTT
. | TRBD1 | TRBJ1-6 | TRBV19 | CASSWTGGFNSPLHF | TGTGCCAGTAGCTGGACAGGGGGCTTTAATTCACCCCTCCACTTT
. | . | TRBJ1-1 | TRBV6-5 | CASSGLTNTEAFF | TGTGCCAGCTCGGGACTTACGAACACTGAAGCTTTCTTT
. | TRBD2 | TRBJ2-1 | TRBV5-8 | CASSRGGTDEQFF | TGTGCCAGCAGCCGGGGGGGTACGGATGAGCAGTTCTTC
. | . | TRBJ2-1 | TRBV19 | CASSTKPGGNYNEQFF | TGTGCCAGTAGTACCAAGCCAGGGGGGAATTACAATGAGCAGTTCTTC
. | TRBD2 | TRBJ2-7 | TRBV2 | CATQAGGDEQYF | TGTGCCACCCAGGCGGGGGGGGACGAGCAGTACTTC
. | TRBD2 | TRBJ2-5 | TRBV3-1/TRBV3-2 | CASSQGSLLAGTFYF | TGTGCCAGCAGCCAAGGGTCGTTACTAGCGGGAACTTTCTACTTC
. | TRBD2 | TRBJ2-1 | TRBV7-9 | CASTPAGDFSYNEQFF | TGTGCCAGCACCCCCGCGGGGGATTTCTCCTACAATGAGCAGTTCTTC
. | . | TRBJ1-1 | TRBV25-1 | CASSESAGRNTEAFF | TGTGCCAGCAGTGAATCCGCGGGCAGGAACACTGAAGCTTTCTTT
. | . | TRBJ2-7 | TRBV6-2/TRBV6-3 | CASSYLSVNFVEQYF | TGTGCCAGCAGTTACTTGAGCGTGAACTTTGTGGAGCAGTACTTC
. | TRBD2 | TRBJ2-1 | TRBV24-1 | CATSDLLAGGDEQFF | TGTGCCACCAGTGATCTCCTAGCGGGAGGGGATGAGCAGTTCTTC
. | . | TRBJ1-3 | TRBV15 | CATSRRGNTIYF | TGTGCCACCAGCAGGCGGGGAAACACCATATATTTT
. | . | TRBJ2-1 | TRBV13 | CASSARLRPGENEQFF | TGTGCCAGCAGCGCCCGCCTTCGACCGGGGGAGAATGAGCAGTTCTTC
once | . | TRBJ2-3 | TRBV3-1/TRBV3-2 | CASSQEHRGTDTQYF | TGTGCCAGCAGCCAAGAACATCGTGGCACAGATACGCAGTATTTT
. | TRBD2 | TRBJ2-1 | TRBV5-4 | CASSVSGGAREQFF | TGTGCCAGCAGCGTTAGCGGGGGGGCTCGGGAGCAGTTCTTC
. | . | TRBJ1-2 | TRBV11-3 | CASSFGGGGSYGYTF | TGTGCCAGCAGCTTCGGCGGCGGGGGCTCCTATGGCTACACCTTC
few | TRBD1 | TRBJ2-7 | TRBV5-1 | CASSPGQGDSYEQYF | TGCGCCAGCAGCCCCGGACAGGGGGACTCCTACGAGCAGTACTTC
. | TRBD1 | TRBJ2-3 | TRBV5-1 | CASRAGTGASFTQYF | TGCGCCAGCAGGGCCGGGACAGGGGCTTCCTTTACGCAGTATTTT
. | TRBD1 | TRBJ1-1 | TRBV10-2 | CASSEVQGRTEAFF | TGCGCCAGCAGTGAGGTACAGGGGAGGACTGAAGCTTTCTTT
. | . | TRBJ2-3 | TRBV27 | CASSYGRGRTDTQYF | TGTGCCAGCAGTTATGGGCGGGGCCGCACAGATACGCAGTATTTT
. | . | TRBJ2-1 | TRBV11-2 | CASSPWRSTFNEQFF | TGTGCCAGCAGCCCCTGGAGGTCCACCTTCAATGAGCAGTTCTTC
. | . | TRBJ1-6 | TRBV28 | CASQGFSNSPLHF | TGTGCCAGTCAGGGGTTCTCTAATTCACCCCTCCACTTT
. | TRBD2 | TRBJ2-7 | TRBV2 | CASRAGVREQYF | TGTGCCAGCAGAGCGGGAGTACGCGAGCAGTACTTC
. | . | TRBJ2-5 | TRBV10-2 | CASSDGRSVQTQYF | TGCGCCAGCAGTGATGGCAGGTCGGTCCAGACCCAGTACTTC
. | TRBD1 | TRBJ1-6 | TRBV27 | CASSLVTGGGSPLHF | TGTGCCAGCAGTTTGGTGACAGGGGGAGGTTCACCCCTCCACTTT
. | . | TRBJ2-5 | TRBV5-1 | CASSLGDSWGTQYF | TGCGCCAGCAGCTTGGGCGACAGCTGGGGAACCCAGTACTTC
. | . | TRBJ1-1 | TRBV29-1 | CSALDTGGATEAFF | TGCAGCGCTTTAGACACAGGCGGGGCCACTGAAGCTTTCTTT
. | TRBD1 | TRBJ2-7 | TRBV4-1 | CASSLGTGGGYEQYF | TGCGCCAGCAGCCTGGGGACAGGGGGCGGATACGAGCAGTACTTC
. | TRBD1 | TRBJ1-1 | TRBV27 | CASSSRPGGRDTEAFF | TGTGCCAGCAGTTCCCGGCCAGGGGGCAGGGACACTGAAGCTTTCTTT
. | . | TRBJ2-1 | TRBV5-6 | CASSLWPGGDNEQFF | TGTGCCAGCAGCTTGTGGCCAGGAGGTGACAATGAGCAGTTCTTC
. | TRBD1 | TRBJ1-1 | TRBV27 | CASSLIRQGNTEAFF | TGTGCCAGCAGTTTAATCAGACAGGGAAACACTGAAGCTTTCTTT
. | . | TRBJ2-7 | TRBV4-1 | CASSLGRGVIEQYF | TGCGCCAGCAGCCTGGGGAGGGGGGTTATCGAGCAGTACTTC
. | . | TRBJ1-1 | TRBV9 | CASSPKGRGFTEAFF | TGTGCCAGCAGCCCTAAGGGACGGGGGTTCACTGAAGCTTTCTTT
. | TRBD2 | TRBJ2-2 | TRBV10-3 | CAISEVLTSGRGNTGELFF | TGTGCCATCAGTGAGGTGTTGACTAGCGGGAGGGGGAACACCGGGGAGCTGTTTTTT
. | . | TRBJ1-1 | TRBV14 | CASSPPQGPVNTEAFF | TGTGCCAGCAGCCCGCCGCAGGGGCCAGTGAACACTGAAGCTTTCTTT
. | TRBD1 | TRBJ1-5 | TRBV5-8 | CASSLGDRVGQPQHF | TGTGCCAGCAGCTTGGGTGACAGGGTGGGGCAGCCCCAGCATTTT
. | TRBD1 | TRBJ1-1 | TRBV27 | CASSSGQGLFTEAFF | TGTGCCAGCAGTTCGGGACAGGGGCTCTTTACTGAAGCTTTCTTT
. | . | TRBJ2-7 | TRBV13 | CASSLTRTPENEQYF | TGTGCCAGCAGCTTAACTAGAACCCCGGAGAACGAGCAGTACTTC
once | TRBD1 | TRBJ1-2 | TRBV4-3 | CASSQEDRRGGYTF | TGCGCCAGCAGCCAAGAGGACAGGAGAGGCGGCTACACCTTC
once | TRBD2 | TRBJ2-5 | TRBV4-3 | CASSQTPGLAGETQYF | TGCGCCAGCAGCCAAACCCCGGGACTAGCGGGGGAGACCCAGTACTTC
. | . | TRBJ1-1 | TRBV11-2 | CASSRSSGAPNGQEAFF | TGTGCCAGCAGCCGGTCCAGTGGAGCCCCTAACGGACAAGAAGCTTTCTTT
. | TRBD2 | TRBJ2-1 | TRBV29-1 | CSVEVAGLASSEQFF | TGCAGCGTTGAAGTTGCCGGACTAGCGTCTTCTGAGCAGTTCTTC
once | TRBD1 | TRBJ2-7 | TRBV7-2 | CASSSIGQGSYEQYF | TGTGCCAGCAGCTCTATCGGACAGGGCTCCTACGAGCAGTACTTC
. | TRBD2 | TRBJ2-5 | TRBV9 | CASSVAASGVQETQYF | TGTGCCAGCAGCGTAGCTGCTAGCGGGGTACAAGAGACCCAGTACTTC
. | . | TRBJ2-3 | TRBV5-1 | CASSFGGSSTDTQYF | TGCGCCAGCAGCTTTGGCGGATCTAGCACAGATACGCAGTATTTT
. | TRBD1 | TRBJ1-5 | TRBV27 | CASSRYQGAIGNQPQHF | TGTGCCAGCAGTCGGTATCAGGGGGCGATTGGCAATCAGCCCCAGCATTTT
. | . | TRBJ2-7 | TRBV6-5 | CASNPEGYEQYF | TGTGCCAGCAACCCGGAGGGGTACGAGCAGTACTTC